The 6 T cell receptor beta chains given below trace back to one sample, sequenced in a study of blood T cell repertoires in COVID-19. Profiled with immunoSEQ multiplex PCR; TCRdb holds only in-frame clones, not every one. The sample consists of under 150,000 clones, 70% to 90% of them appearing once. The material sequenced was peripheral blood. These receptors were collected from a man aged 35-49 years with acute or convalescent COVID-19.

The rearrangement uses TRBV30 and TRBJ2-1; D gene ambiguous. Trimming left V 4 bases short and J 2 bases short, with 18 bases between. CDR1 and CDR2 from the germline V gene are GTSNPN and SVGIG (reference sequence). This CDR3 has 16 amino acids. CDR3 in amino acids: CAWTPQGGVTYNEQFF. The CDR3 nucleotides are TGTGCCTGGACCCCTCAAGGCGGAGTTACCTACAATGAGCAGTTCTTC.

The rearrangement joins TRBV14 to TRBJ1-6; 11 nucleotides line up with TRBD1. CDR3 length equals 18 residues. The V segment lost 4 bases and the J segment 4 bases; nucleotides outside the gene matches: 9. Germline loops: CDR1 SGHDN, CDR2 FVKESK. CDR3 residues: CASSPPPGQGGYNSPLHF. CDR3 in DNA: TGTGCCAGCAGCCCTCCCCCGGGACAGGGGGGGTATAATTCACCCCTCCACTTT.

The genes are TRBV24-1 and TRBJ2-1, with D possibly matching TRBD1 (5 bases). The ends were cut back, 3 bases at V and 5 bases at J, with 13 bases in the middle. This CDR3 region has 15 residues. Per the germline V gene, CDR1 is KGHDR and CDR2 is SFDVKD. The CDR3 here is CATSDPRTLDNEQFF. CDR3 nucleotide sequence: TGTGCCACCAGTGATCCCCGGACACTCGACAATGAGCAGTTCTTC.

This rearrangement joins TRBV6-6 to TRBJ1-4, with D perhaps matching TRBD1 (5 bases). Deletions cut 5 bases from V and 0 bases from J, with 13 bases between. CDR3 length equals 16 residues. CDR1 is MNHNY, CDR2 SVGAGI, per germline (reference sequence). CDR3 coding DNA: TGTGCCAGCAGTAGACACGGGGGTTCAACTAATGAAAAACTGTTTTTT. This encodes CASSRHGGSTNEKLFF.

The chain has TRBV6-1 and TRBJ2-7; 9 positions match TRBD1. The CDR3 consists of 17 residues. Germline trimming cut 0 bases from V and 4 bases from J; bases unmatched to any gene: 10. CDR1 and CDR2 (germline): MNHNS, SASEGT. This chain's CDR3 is CASSEALVGQGSYEQYF. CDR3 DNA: TGTGCCAGCAGTGAAGCCCTAGTAGGACAGGGGTCATACGAGCAGTACTTC.

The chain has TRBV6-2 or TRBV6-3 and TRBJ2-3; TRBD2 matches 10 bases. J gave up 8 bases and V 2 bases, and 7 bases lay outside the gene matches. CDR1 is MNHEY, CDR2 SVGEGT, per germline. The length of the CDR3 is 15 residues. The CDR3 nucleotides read TGTGCCAGCAGTTACGGGCTAGCGGGGGTTGGTACGCAGTATTTT. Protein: CASSYGLAGVGTQYF.